Listed below are T cell receptor beta chains from one sample, sequenced in a study of response to subunit inactivated influenza vaccine. In TCRdb, the RT-PCR reads were re-called with MiXCR into one record per CDR3 protein. This sample has about 700,000 distinct CDR3 sequences, with 15% to 17% found just once. Sequenced material: PBMCs from blood, taken roughly 12 days after vaccination. Receptors were obtained from a man aged 50 to 60 who received an inactivated influenza vaccine. Each CDR3 is given with its conserved first and last residue. D genes are given only for firm matches. Clone size is shown for a subset of rows, as once, few, many or a class of expanded clone.

>few|TRBD1|TRBJ2-7|TRBV29-1
CSVLTGEWEQYF
TGCAGCGTTCTTACAGGGGAATGGGAGCAGTACTTC
>-|-|TRBJ2-7|TRBV29-1
CSARLRLSYEQYF
TGCAGCGCCAGGCTCCGGTTATCCTACGAGCAGTACTTC
>-|TRBD1|TRBJ2-5|TRBV5-1
CASSTTGFLEETQYF
TGCGCCAGCAGCACGACAGGGTTTCTCGAAGAGACCCAGTACTTC
>-|-|TRBJ1-5|TRBV7-2
CASNLDGGFNQPQHF
TGTGCCAGCAACCTAGACGGAGGGTTCAATCAGCCCCAGCATTTT
>-|-|TRBJ2-4|TRBV28
CASSSSNIQYF
TGTGCCAGCAGTTCCTCAAACATTCAGTACTTC
>few|-|TRBJ1-6|TRBV7-9
CASSLESAPLHF
TGTGCCAGCAGCTTAGAATCGGCACCCCTCCACTTT
>-|-|TRBJ2-7|TRBV27
CASSLFMRPTYEQYF
TGTGCCAGCAGTTTATTCATGAGACCAACCTACGAGCAGTACTTC
>many|-|TRBJ2-3|TRBV29-1
CSVERGADTQYF
TGCAGCGTTGAAAGGGGGGCTGATACGCAGTATTTT
>-|-|TRBJ2-2|TRBV28
CASTAGGNTGELFF
TGTGCCAGCACCGCCGGGGGGAACACCGGGGAGCTGTTTTTT
>few|-|TRBJ1-4|TRBV6-6
CASSIRLREKLFF
TGTGCCAGCAGTATTCGCTTGCGCGAAAAACTGTTTTTT
>-|-|TRBJ2-5|TRBV7-8
CASSSDGHQTQYF
TGTGCCAGCAGCTCCGACGGCCATCAAACCCAGTACTTC
>few|TRBD2|TRBJ2-1|TRBV5-1
CASSLVSLAGSYNEQFF
TGCGCCAGCAGCTTGGTGTCCCTAGCGGGCTCCTACAATGAGCAGTTCTTC
>many|TRBD1|TRBJ2-1|TRBV12-3/TRBV12-4
CASTGSGQGASEQFF
TGTGCCAGCACCGGATCGGGACAGGGGGCTTCTGAGCAGTTCTTC
>few|-|TRBJ2-7|TRBV3-1
CASSQEGRAYEQYF
TGTGCCAGCAGCCAAGAGGGCAGGGCCTACGAGCAGTACTTC
>few|-|TRBJ2-1|TRBV3-1
CASSRGQRPYNEQFF
TGTGCCAGCAGCCGAGGACAGAGACCTTACAATGAGCAGTTCTTC
>-|-|TRBJ2-5|TRBV11-1
CASSPIPGHRGQQETQYF
TGTGCCAGCAGCCCAATTCCAGGACACCGCGGGCAACAAGAGACCCAGTACTTC
>-|-|TRBJ2-2|TRBV6-5
CASSYPTGELFF
TGTGCCAGCTCATATCCCACCGGGGAGCTGTTTTTT
>few|-|TRBJ2-1|TRBV5-1
CASSSVTSNEQFF
TGCGCCAGCAGCTCGGTGACTAGCAATGAGCAGTTCTTC
>few|-|TRBJ2-2|TRBV29-1
CSVLSHGELFF
TGCAGCGTTTTGTCGCACGGGGAGCTGTTTTTT
>-|-|TRBJ2-2|TRBV21-1
CASSKVSGSAGTGELFF
TGTGCCAGCAGCAAAGTCAGCGGGTCCGCTGGAACCGGGGAGCTGTTTTTT
>few|TRBD2|TRBJ2-3|TRBV12-3/TRBV12-4
CASSLSSGGTDTQYF
TGTGCCAGCAGTTTATCTAGCGGGGGCACAGATACGCAGTATTTT
>few|-|TRBJ2-1|TRBV29-1
CSLRESSYNEQFF
TGCAGCTTACGGGAGAGCTCCTACAATGAGCAGTTCTTC
>-|TRBD2|TRBJ2-3|TRBV11-2
CASSGLAGDTQYF
TGTGCCAGCAGCGGGCTAGCGGGGGATACGCAGTATTTT
>many|TRBD1|TRBJ1-6|TRBV5-1
CASSRGVRGYDSPLHF
TGCGCCAGCAGCAGAGGTGTCAGGGGGTACGATTCACCCCTCCACTTT
>few|-|TRBJ2-7|TRBV4-2
CASSQVFNLNYEQYF
TGTGCCAGCAGCCAAGTTTTTAACTTAAACTACGAGCAGTACTTC
>few|-|TRBJ2-2|TRBV24-1
CATTLGRGAGELFF
TGTGCCACCACCCTGGGGCGAGGGGCCGGGGAGCTGTTTTTT
>-|TRBD1|TRBJ1-2|TRBV28
CASLGQAFYGYTF
TGTGCCAGCCTGGGACAGGCCTTCTATGGCTACACCTTC
>-|-|TRBJ1-4|TRBV4-2
CASSQEEKLFF
TGTGCCAGCAGCCAAGAGGAAAAACTGTTTTTT
>-|TRBD2|TRBJ2-1|TRBV20-1
CSANPGTSGINEQSF
TGCAGTGCTAATCCCGGGACTAGCGGGATTAATGAGCAGTCCTTC
>few|-|TRBJ2-5|TRBV2
CASTKLRATQETQYF
TGTGCCAGCACTAAGCTCAGGGCTACCCAAGAGACCCAGTACTTC
>once|-|TRBJ2-1|TRBV6-1
CASSQQRIGYNEQFF
TGTGCCAGCAGTCAACAGCGGATCGGTTACAATGAGCAGTTCTTC
>-|TRBD2|TRBJ2-1|TRBV10-3
CAISESIWETSGRASYNEQFF
TGTGCCATCAGTGAGTCGATATGGGAGACTAGCGGGAGGGCCTCCTACAATGAGCAGTTCTTC
>many|TRBD2|TRBJ2-3|TRBV9
CASSPYAGETDTQYF
TGTGCCAGCAGCCCCTACGCGGGAGAAACAGATACGCAGTATTTT
>few|TRBD2|TRBJ2-1|TRBV18
CASSATSGTYKNYNEQFF
TGTGCCAGCTCGGCCACTAGCGGGACCTACAAAAACTACAATGAGCAGTTCTTC
>-|TRBD2|TRBJ2-3|TRBV7-3
CASSSGTSGSPRTDTQYF
TGTGCCAGCAGCTCCGGGACTAGCGGGAGCCCCCGCACAGATACGCAGTATTTT